These 10 T cell receptor beta chains were sequenced from one sample in a study of response to subunit inactivated influenza vaccine. TCRdb re-called the RT-PCR reads through MiXCR, storing one row per CDR3 protein. The sample holds around 650,000 distinct CDR3 sequences; around a sixth are singletons and the top ten take 11%. The source material was PBMCs from blood, sampled about 12 days after vaccination. These receptors were collected from a man aged 45-65 years who received an inactivated influenza vaccine.

This clonotype has a handful of counts. This sequence joins TRBV4-3 and TRBJ2-2; D remains ambiguous. The germline CDR1 and CDR2 sequences are LGHNA and YSLEER. The CDR3 sequence is 18 residues long. The germline V and J ends were trimmed by 0 bases and 0 bases, with 14 bases remaining between them. The DNA for the CDR3 is TGCGCCAGCAGCCAAGATCAACGGGCGGAAACGAACACCGGGGAGCTGTTTTTT. Translating it yields CASSQDQRAETNTGELFF.

J is TRBJ2-7 and V is TRBV27; D remains unclear. The germline V gene has CDR1 MNHEY and CDR2 SMNVEV (reference sequence). The CDR3 totals 14 residues. With 6 bases removed from V and 6 bases from J, the gap between germline ends came to 18 bases. Written as DNA, the CDR3 is TGTGCCAGCAGAATCTCCCAATCGCATGGCGAGCAGTACTTC. Protein product: CASRISQSHGEQYF.

A few counts support this clonotype. As DNA, the CDR3 is TGCAGTGCTAAGCCGCCAGCGGAACTTTACGAGCAGTACTTC. Translating it yields CSAKPPAELYEQYF. The chain combines TRBV20-1 with TRBJ2-7; possible D gene TRBD2, 5 bases. The CDR3 sequence is 14 residues long. Germline V CDR1 and CDR2: DFQATT, SNEGSKA (reference sequence). Trimming took 4 bases from V and 4 from J, leaving 17 bases between them.

In this sample, this clonotype turned up a few times. The chain combines TRBV20-1 with TRBJ2-3; 7 nucleotides match TRBD2. Germline CDR1 and CDR2: DFQATT and SNEGSKA (reference sequence). CDR3 size: 15 residues. CDR3 in DNA: TGCAGCATCACTAAATCAAGCGGGGCCACAGATACGCAGTATTTT. Translating it yields CSITKSSGATDTQYF.

This clonotype showed up many times. The rearrangement joins TRBV4-1 to TRBJ2-1; 9 positions match TRBD2. This CDR3 region has 16 residues. V lost 3 bases, J lost 4 bases, and 7 bases stayed unmatched. CDR1 is MGHRA, CDR2 YSYEKL, per germline. The CDR3 DNA is TGCGCCAGCAGCCAGGATAGCGGGGGAGCTTACAATGAGCAGTTCTTC. Protein: CASSQDSGGAYNEQFF.

The table lists this clonotype with many counts. The chain links TRBV6-1 to TRBJ2-1; 11 bases are a match to TRBD2. The CDR3 has 15 amino acids. The V gene's germline CDR1 is MNHNS and CDR2 SASEGT. Losses at the gene ends were 6 bases for V and 8 bases for J; bases not matched to a gene: 9. CDR3 sequence (DNA): TGTGCCAGCAGCCCTACTAGCGGGAGTGGTGATGAGCAGTTCTTC. This encodes CASSPTSGSGDEQFF.

In the case of this clonotype: The junction departs from germline at one end; a sequencing error may be responsible. The V gene is TRBV7-9, the J gene TRBJ2-5; D perhaps matches TRBD1 (6 bases). CDR3 size: 16 residues. Germline V gene lookup returns CDR1 SEHNR and CDR2 FQNEAQ (reference sequence). The CDR3, as DNA: TGTGCCAGCAGCATAGCTACAGGGCTTTTGCGAGAGACCCAGTACTTC. It is translated as CASSIATGLLRETQYF.

The chain recombines TRBV11-2 with TRBJ2-1; TRBD2 matches 12 bases. CDR3 size: 17 residues. V shed 6 bases, J shed 3 bases, and the junction held 9 bases outside the gene matches. Germline-derived CDR1 and CDR2 are SGHAT and FQNNGV. CDR3 residues: CASSHGLAGTFYNEQFF. For the CDR3, the DNA is TGTGCCAGCAGTCACGGACTAGCGGGAACTTTCTACAATGAGCAGTTCTTC.

This chain links TRBV5-1 with TRBJ2-1; D is uncertain. Germline V CDR1 and CDR2: SGHRS, YFSETQ. V was cut by 0 bases and J by 9 bases, with 13 bases left in between. The CDR3 has 14 amino acids. In DNA, the CDR3 is TGCGCCAGCAGCTTGGCTCTTTCGGGTACTGAGCAGTTCTTC. Protein product: CASSLALSGTEQFF.

In this sample, this clonotype turned up many times. The CDR3 here is CSAAGGSYEQYF. In DNA form, the CDR3 reads TGCAGTGCCGCGGGAGGGAGCTACGAGCAGTACTTC. This chain joins TRBV20-1 and TRBJ2-7; 9 bases match TRBD2. Germline V CDR1 and CDR2: DFQATT, SNEGSKA (reference sequence). Trimming took 6 bases from V and 3 from J; bases not matched to a gene: 3. This CDR3 comprises 12 residues.